One and the same sample provided the 6 T cell receptor beta chains below, sequenced in a study of regulatory T cells in long-lasting Graves disease. HTBI primers from iRepertoire and Arm-PCR of CDR3 regions yielded the TCR beta libraries. Each CDR3 protein is one row after TCRdb ran MiXCR on the multiplex PCR reads. The sample holds hundreds of thousands of distinct CDR3 sequences; around 15% are singletons and the top ten take around 12%. The time point was: newly diagnosed GD, antithyroid drugs for less than 3 months. The TCR library was made from RNA extracted from PBMCs. These sequences were also reported in another study, on T cells in Graves' hyperthyroidism and ophthalmopathy.

Sequences were derived from peripheral blood mononuclear cells (PBMCs), sampled at new diagnosis, from a patient treated with antithyroid drugs. All receptors derive from a man in his late teens or twenties with Graves disease.

This clonotype was recorded many times. The rearrangement uses TRBV3-1 and TRBJ2-3; D remains unclear. CDR1 is LGHDT, CDR2 YNNKEL, per germline (reference sequence). The CDR3 length is 15 residues. Between the trimmed V and J ends, which lost 4 bases and 2 bases, there was a span of 13 bases. The CDR3 nucleotides read TGTGCCAGCAGCCCCTGGGGTCGATCCACAGATACGCAGTATTTT. Amino acids: CASSPWGRSTDTQYF.

The CDR3 DNA reads TGCAGTGCTAGAGAGGGAAGCGGGAGGGCCGGAGATACGCAGTATTTT. It encodes CSAREGSGRAGDTQYF. V and J are TRBV20-1 and TRBJ2-3; 10 bases are shared with TRBD2. The CDR3 runs 16 residues. Germline loops: CDR1 DFQATT, CDR2 SNEGSKA (reference sequence). The J segment lost 5 bases and the V segment lost 0 bases, leaving 8 bases of the junction unmatched.

A word on this clonotype: A much larger clone differs from this one at a single base, so this may be a read error. This likely comes from a read error, as the CDR3 has no conserved phenylalanine or tryptophan at its end. The rearrangement uses TRBV29-1 and TRBJ2-3; 9 nucleotides line up with TRBD2. The CDR3 spans 16 residues. V lost 1 base, J lost 5 bases, and 10 bases stayed unmatched. Germline assignment: CDR1 SQVTM and CDR2 ANQGSEA. CDR3 region: CSVEGASGNSEDTQYL. Here the CDR3 DNA reads TGCAGCGTTGAAGGGGCTAGCGGGAATAGCGAAGATACGCAGTATCTT.

This clonotype occurred many times. The chain links TRBV6-1 to TRBJ1-2; D unresolved. Germline-derived CDR1 and CDR2 are MNHNS and SASEGT. This CDR3 has 15 residues. The V and J ends lost 5 bases and 4 bases respectively, with 17 bases between them. DNA for the CDR3: TGTGCCAGCAGTCCACCCCCGGGTCGCGGCTATGGCTACACCTTC. Encoded protein: CASSPPPGRGYGYTF.

The CDR3 sequence: CASSQDRTSGSPYEQYF. The CDR3, as DNA: TGTGCCAGCAGCCAAGATCGGACTAGCGGCTCTCCCTACGAGCAGTACTTC. This chain joins TRBV3-1 and TRBJ2-7; 10 bases map to TRBD2. J was trimmed by 2 bases and V by 0 bases; bases with no gene match: 7. The CDR3 is made up of 17 amino acids. Germline V gene data show CDR1 as LGHDT and CDR2 as YNNKEL (reference sequence).

This clonotype was counted only a few times. The chain uses TRBV9 and TRBJ1-2, with TRBD1 identical over 10 bases. With 4 bases clipped from V and 3 bases from J, the junction kept 6 bases outside the gene matches. This CDR3 is 15 amino acids long. The germline CDR1 and CDR2 sequences are SGDLS and YYNGEE. The CDR3 coding sequence is TGTGCCAGCAGCAAAGGAGGACAGGGGGACTATGGCTACACCTTC. This sequence encodes CASSKGGQGDYGYTF.